The clone carrying this T cell receptor (beta chain) came up a few times. Its antigen remains unknown. This sample was included in a study of regulatory T cells in long-lasting Graves disease. General observations from the study: Lower TCR diversity characterized persistent Graves' patients relative to newly diagnosed patients.

Sequencing libraries for TCR beta were prepared with iRepertoire HTBI primers and Arm-PCR of CDR3 regions. Each CDR3 protein is one row after TCRdb ran MiXCR on the multiplex PCR reads. The table has fewer than 450,000 distinct CDR3 sequences, around 16% seen once. Noted time point: newly diagnosed GD, antithyroid drugs for less than 3 months. After RNA was extracted from PBMCs, the TCR library was made from it. This sample was also put to use in a study of T cells in Graves' hyperthyroidism and ophthalmopathy. That paper adds: With a duration under 2 months, the hyperthyroidism was newly diagnosed in patients aged 18 to 65. Blood shared most expanded thyroid clonotypes above 0.001.

Material: peripheral blood mononuclear cells (PBMCs), obtained at new diagnosis, from a patient treated with antithyroid drugs. This TCR was recovered from a middle-aged woman with Graves disease.

Here the CDR3 reads CASSQDPSGGSRQQFF. CDR3 DNA: TGCGCCAGCAGCCAAGATCCTAGCGGGGGAAGCCGGCAGCAGTTCTTC. The chain recombines TRBV4-3 with TRBJ2-1; 10 positions match TRBD2. Germline CDR1 is LGHNA and CDR2 is YSLEER. Trimming at V came to 0 bases and at J to 11 bases, leaving 10 bases not matched to a gene. CDR3 size: 16 residues.